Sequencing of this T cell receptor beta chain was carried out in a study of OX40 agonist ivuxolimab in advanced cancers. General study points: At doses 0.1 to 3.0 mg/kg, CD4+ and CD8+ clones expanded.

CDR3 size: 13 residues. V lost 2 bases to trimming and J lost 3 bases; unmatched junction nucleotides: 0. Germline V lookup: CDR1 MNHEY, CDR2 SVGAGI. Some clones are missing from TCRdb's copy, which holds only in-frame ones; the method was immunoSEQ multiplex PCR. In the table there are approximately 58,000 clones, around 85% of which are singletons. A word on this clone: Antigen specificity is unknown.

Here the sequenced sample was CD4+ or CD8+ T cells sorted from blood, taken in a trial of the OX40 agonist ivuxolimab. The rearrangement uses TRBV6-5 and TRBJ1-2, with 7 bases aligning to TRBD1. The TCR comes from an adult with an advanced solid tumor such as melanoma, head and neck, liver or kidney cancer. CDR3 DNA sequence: TGTGCCAGCAGTTACGACAGGGACTATGGCTACACCTTC. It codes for CASSYDRDYGYTF.